This T cell receptor beta chain was retrieved from a study of cytomegalovirus exposure and HLA in healthy donors. Study-level information: From donors who were HLA-typed, an early data release held 80 million to 95 million unique TCRs.

The study, taken as a whole, reports: Presence/absence analyses treated sequencing depth as roughly uniform across donors. There were 150 to 200 TCR beta chains listed as cytomegalovirus-associated.

CDR1 MNHEY and CDR2 SVGAGI come from the germline V gene. The CDR3 extends over 14 amino acids. V lost 6 bases and J lost 1; bases outside the gene matches: 3. 60 Vbeta and 13 Jbeta primers were used in PCR. Repertoires were generated with immunoSEQ multiplex PCR, while TCRdb's copy carries only in-frame clones and drops some. Across roughly 190,000 clones, the top ten clones capture approximately 0.72% of the sample. A remark on this clone: Its antigen remains unknown. Other nucleotide sequences in the sample specify the same CDR3.

This TCR derives from a woman aged 18-29 years in good health and CMV-seropositive. The V call is TRBV6-5, the J call TRBJ1-1; 9 bases are shared with TRBD1. Sequenced: PBMCs. The CDR3 sequence: CASRTGQGNTEAFF. The CDR3 DNA is TGTGCCAGCAGAACGGGACAGGGGAACACTGAAGCTTTCTTT.